The TCR beta chain described here comes from a study of cytomegalovirus exposure and HLA in healthy donors. PCR amplification relied on 60 Vbeta primers (plus 13 Jbeta primers). Using immunoSEQ multiplex PCR, the repertoire was profiled, and TCRdb retains in-frame clones only, with some absent. Seen here are about 120,000 clones, about 8.6% observed once, and the top ten hold around 6.1%. The CDR3 length is 18 residues. The V gene end was trimmed by 0 bases and the J gene end by 2 bases; junction bases not matched to a gene: 7. The chain couples TRBV23-1 to TRBJ1-5; TRBD1 matches at 10 bases. TRBV23-1 is an ORF; its function is uncertain. The sequencing sample was made of PBMCs. This receptor was identified in a woman aged 35 to 49 in good health and CMV-seropositive. CDR3 DNA: TGCGCCAGCAGTCAATCTAAAGGGACAGGGGCGCGCAATCAGCCCCAGCATTTT. Translated: CASSQSKGTGARNQPQHF.